The 23 T cell receptor beta chains presented below share a single source sample, sequenced in a study of OX40 agonist ivuxolimab in advanced cancers. Profiled with immunoSEQ multiplex PCR; TCRdb holds only in-frame clones, not every one. Here the sample spans about 46,000 clones, about 79% being singletons. This specimen consisted of CD4+ or CD8+ T cells sorted from blood, obtained in a trial of the OX40 agonist ivuxolimab. These receptors were taken from an adult with an advanced solid tumor such as melanoma, head and neck, liver or kidney cancer.

This clone was seen only once. This rearrangement joins TRBV19 to TRBJ1-4; the match to TRBD1 covers 11 bases. CDR1 and CDR2 (germline): LNHDA, SQIVND (reference sequence). This CDR3 spans 15 amino acids. V was pared by 9 bases and J by 4 bases, with 7 bases of the junction left unmatched. CDR3: CARGQGGWGNEKLFF. CDR3 DNA sequence: TGTGCCAGGGGACAGGGGGGTTGGGGTAATGAAAAACTGTTTTTT.

The V and J genes are TRBV2 and TRBJ1-4; D perhaps matches TRBD1 (6 bases). This CDR3 spans 13 amino acids. V lost 5 bases to trimming and J lost 8 bases, with 12 bases between them. Germline loops: CDR1 SNHLY, CDR2 FYNNEI. The CDR3 DNA is TGTGCCAGCAGTCAGAGGGGGGTGGAAAAACTGTTTTTT. Residues: CASSQRGVEKLFF. Full variable domain (remainder filled in from reference TRBV2 and TRBJ1-4): EPEVTQTPSHQVTQMGQEVILRCVPISNHLYFYWYRQILGQKVEFLVSFYNNEISEKSEIFDDQFSVERPDGSNFTLKIRSTKLEDSAMYFCASSQRGVEKLFFGSGTQLSVL.

The CDR3 region is CASSQDGTGSMNTEAFF. DNA of the CDR3: TGCGCCAGCAGCCAAGACGGCACAGGCTCCATGAACACTGAAGCTTTCTTT. This sequence joins TRBV4-1 and TRBJ1-1, with D maybe TRBD1 (5 bases). CDR1 is MGHRA and CDR2 is YSYEKL in the germline V gene. V lost 0 bases to trimming and J lost 0 bases, with 14 bases between them. The CDR3 is 17 amino acids.

The J gene is TRBJ1-6, the V gene TRBV5-4; D unclear. Germline values: CDR1 SGHNT, CDR2 YYREEE (reference sequence). V was pared by 0 bases and J by 0 bases, with 13 bases between. There are 18 residues in the CDR3. The CDR3 nucleotides read TGTGCCAGCAGCTTGGAGGGAGCCAGCAGCTCCTATAATTCACCCCTCCACTTT. This sequence encodes CASSLEGASSSYNSPLHF.

In DNA, the CDR3 is TGCGCCAGCAGGGCCTATGAACCCGGGGAGCTGTTTTTT. Its protein product is CASRAYEPGELFF. The chain links TRBV10-2 to TRBJ2-2; D unresolved. From germline, CDR1 is WSHSY and CDR2 SAAADI. Trimming removed 6 bases from V and 6 bases from J, with 11 bases in between. This CDR3 is built from 13 residues.

V usage is TRBV29-1 and J usage is TRBJ1-4; D is perhaps TRBD1 (5 bases). Trimming cost V 7 bases and J 4 bases, with 10 bases left between them. Germline V CDR1 and CDR2: SQVTM, ANQGSEA. The CDR3 contains 12 residues. The CDR3 reads CSAGGGNEKLFF. The CDR3 region has the DNA TGCAGCGCCGGGGGGGGTAATGAAAAACTGTTTTTT. The full variable domain, in which reference TRBV29-1 and TRBJ1-4 provide the parts outside the CDR3, is SAVISQKPSRDICQRGTSLTIQCQVDSQVTMMFWYRQQPGQSLTLIATANQGSEATYESGFVIDKFPISRPNLTFSTLTVSNMSPEDSSIYLCSAGGGNEKLFFGSGTQLSVL.

CDR3 residues: CASRPGIPYNEQFF. CDR3 DNA: TGTGCCAGTAGGCCCGGGATTCCTTACAATGAGCAGTTCTTC. The chain links TRBV19 to TRBJ2-1, with D maybe TRBD2 (5 bases). The CDR3 contains 14 residues. Germline-derived CDR1 and CDR2 are LNHDA and SQIVND (reference sequence). V was trimmed by 6 bases and J by 4 bases, leaving 13 bases between them.

This clone was detected once. V is TRBV30 and J is TRBJ1-3; TRBD1 aligns across 7 bases. The CDR3 is made up of 14 amino acids. Germline trimming cut 4 bases from V and 1 base from J; bases unmatched to any gene: 4. The V gene's germline CDR1 is GTSNPN and CDR2 SVGIG (reference sequence). CDR3 in amino acids: CAWKTGASGNTIYF. The CDR3 region has the DNA TGTGCCTGGAAAACAGGGGCGTCTGGAAACACCATATATTTT.

The V call is TRBV18, the J call TRBJ1-3; no firm D call. This CDR3 has 15 amino acids. Looked up from germline, CDR1 is KGHSH and CDR2 is LQKENI. V was pared by 3 bases and J by 2 bases, with 11 bases between. The CDR3 protein is CASSPVRQTGNTIYF. The CDR3 DNA sequence: TGTGCCAGCTCACCCGTCAGGCAGACTGGAAACACCATATATTTT.

The chain recombines TRBV12-2 with TRBJ2-3; whether TRBD1, the table's D call, matches the DNA was not checked. TRBV12-2 is listed as a pseudogene. The CDR3 is made up of 13 amino acids. The CDR3, as DNA: TGTGCAAGTCGCCCAAACAGGGGAGATACGCAGTATTTT. Amino acids: CASRPNRGDTQYF.

This chain links TRBV27 with TRBJ2-1; 8 positions match TRBD2. The CDR3 has 16 residues. V shed 1 base, J shed 7 bases, and the junction held 9 bases outside the gene matches. Germline CDR1 is MNHEY and CDR2 is SMNVEV (reference sequence). CDR3 DNA sequence: TGTGCCAGCAGTTTATATGGCGGGGGGTCGGGGAATGAGCAGTTCTTC. Its translation is CASSLYGGGSGNEQFF.

The chain couples TRBV15 to TRBJ2-7; 13 bases fit TRBD2. J lost 6 bases, V lost 0 bases, and 5 bases had no gene match. The CDR3 runs to 16 residues. Germline V lookup: CDR1 LNHNV, CDR2 YYDKDF (reference sequence). In DNA form, the CDR3 reads TGTGCCACCAGCAGAGATAGACTAGCGGGGGGCCTCGAGCAGTACTTC. Translation gives CATSRDRLAGGLEQYF.

The rearrangement joins TRBV19 to TRBJ1-4; D is possibly TRBD1 (5 bases). Per germline, CDR1 LNHDA and CDR2 SQIVND (reference sequence). Trimming removed 6 bases at V and 8 bases at J, with 19 bases between. This CDR3 is built from 15 residues. Here the CDR3 reads CASRPGDRGGEKLFF. The CDR3 coding sequence is TGTGCCAGTAGGCCGGGTGACCGGGGGGGGGAAAAACTGTTTTTT.

This clone was recorded once. V is TRBV11-2 and J is TRBJ2-3; D may be TRBD1 or TRBD2 (5 bases each). Looked up from germline, CDR1 is SGHAT and CDR2 is FQNNGV. The CDR3 runs 15 residues. V was cut by 7 bases and J by 3 bases, with 17 bases left in between. CDR3 bases: TGTGCCAGCAACATAGCAGGGAGTAGGACAGATACGCAGTATTTT. As protein: CASNIAGSRTDTQYF. The variable domain in full, with the rest retrieved from reference TRBV11-2 and TRBJ2-3, is EAGVAQSPRYKIIEKRQSVAFWCNPISGHATLYWYQQILGQGPKLLIQFQNNGVVDDSQLPKDRFSAERLKGVDSTLKIQPAKLEDSAVYLCASNIAGSRTDTQYFGPGTRLTVL.

The chain combines TRBV5-4 with TRBJ1-1, with D uncertain. V shed 2 bases and J shed 1 base, with 12 bases lying between them. The CDR3 loop spans 15 amino acids. Looked up from germline, CDR1 is SGHNT and CDR2 is YYREEE (reference sequence). CDR3 in amino acids: CASSLEVSKNTEAFF. DNA of the CDR3: TGTGCCAGCAGCTTAGAGGTCTCAAAGAACACTGAAGCTTTCTTT. The variable domain in full, completed from reference TRBV5-4 and TRBJ1-1, reads ETGVTQSPTHLIKTRGQQVTLRCSSQSGHNTVSWYQQALGQGPQFIFQYYREEENGRGNFPPRFSGLQFPNYSSELNVNALELDDSALYLCASSLEVSKNTEAFFGQGTRLTVV.

The V call is TRBV6-1, the J call TRBJ2-3; D not resolved. V was shortened by 0 bases and J by 6 bases, with 7 bases between the two germline ends. Germline-derived CDR1 and CDR2 are MNHNS and SASEGT. The CDR3 spans 13 residues. CDR3: CASSEALRDTQYF. CDR3 DNA: TGTGCCAGCAGTGAAGCGCTTCGGGATACGCAGTATTTT.

The V call is TRBV2, the J call TRBJ1-4, with D possibly being TRBD1 (6 bases). Germline V gene data show CDR1 as SNHLY and CDR2 as FYNNEI. Trimming removed 8 bases at V and 4 bases at J, with 17 bases between. CDR3 size: 15 residues. This CDR3 is CASGWGHSLNEKLFF. The CDR3 nucleotides are TGTGCCAGCGGGTGGGGACATTCCCTTAATGAAAAACTGTTTTTT.

The chain couples TRBV6-5 to TRBJ2-5; 8 bases are a match to TRBD1. The J call may be incorrect, as the DNA end agrees better with TRBJ2-7. Germline CDR1 MNHEY, CDR2 SVGAGI. This CDR3 has 14 residues. As DNA, the CDR3 is TGTGCCAGCAGTCGACAGGGGAGCTCCTACGAGCAGTACTTC. Residues: CASSRQGSSYEQYF.

V gene TRBV9 combines with J gene TRBJ1-1; 8 bases line up with TRBD1. From germline, CDR1 is SGDLS and CDR2 YYNGEE. Losses at the gene ends were 4 bases for V and 4 bases for J; bases not matched to a gene: 6. The CDR3 is 14 residues long. For the CDR3, the DNA is TGTGCCAGCAGCTCAACAGGGGGGGGCACTGAAGCTTTCTTT. Protein sequence: CASSSTGGGTEAFF.

The J gene is TRBJ1-3, the V gene TRBV18; D uncertain. The CDR3 loop spans 14 amino acids. Germline V gives CDR1 KGHSH, CDR2 LQKENI. The germline V and J ends were trimmed by 3 bases and 1 base, with 7 bases remaining between them. CDR3 sequence: CASSPNLSGNTIYF. In nucleotides, the CDR3 is TGTGCCAGCTCACCCAACCTTTCTGGAAACACCATATATTTT.

The chain employs TRBV10-3 and TRBJ1-1; D gene unclear. V was clipped by 6 bases and J by 8 bases, with 13 bases between them. The CDR3 is 12 amino acids. Per germline, CDR1 ENHRY and CDR2 SYGVKD. The CDR3 loop reads CAISQPTTEAFF. The CDR3 DNA follows: TGTGCCATCAGCCAGCCCACTACAGAAGCTTTCTTT.

The genes are TRBV5-1 and TRBJ2-6; D possibly uses TRBD1 or TRBD2 (5 bases each). CDR3 length: 18 amino acids. Looked up from germline, CDR1 is SGHRS and CDR2 is YFSETQ. With 1 base removed from V and 0 bases from J, the gap between germline ends came to 14 bases. Written as DNA, the CDR3 is TGCGCCAGCAGCTTGACAGGACTGAGAAGCTCTGGGGCCAACGTCCTGACTTTC. It translates to CASSLTGLRSSGANVLTF.

This chain joins TRBV2 and TRBJ2-3; the D gene is possibly TRBD2 (6 bases). The CDR3 is made up of 15 amino acids. Deletions cut 6 bases from V and 0 bases from J, with 13 bases between. The germline V gene has CDR1 SNHLY and CDR2 FYNNEI. CDR3 region: CASSPLSGSTDTQYF. Here the CDR3 DNA reads TGTGCCAGCAGCCCCCTTAGCGGCAGCACAGATACGCAGTATTTT.